One and the same sample provided the 6 T cell receptor beta chains below, sequenced in a study of vaccination effects on CD4 cells after COVID-19. ViraFEST assay sequencing came after antigen-specific CD4+ T cells were expanded with viral peptide pools. When 10 to 11 days of culture had elapsed, CD4+ T cells were isolated. Either the BNT162b2 or mRNA-1273 vaccine was given to participants in two doses. Assay used: immunoSEQ multiplex PCR; TCRdb lists only in-frame clones, some missing. The table records tens of thousands of clones, roughly four fifths of them present only once. These receptors have no known antigen. The sequencing here drew on CD4+ T cells from PBMCs cultured with HCoV-NL63 spike peptides, taken after COVID-19 vaccination. The source of these receptors is a human donor who received a COVID-19 vaccine. Some clones in this sample may be carry-over from other donors' samples.

The V gene is TRBV7-9, the J gene TRBJ2-1, with 7 nucleotides matching TRBD2. This CDR3 contains 13 residues. Trimming cost V 1 base and J 16 bases; bases outside gene matches: 10. Germline V lookup: CDR1 SEHNR, CDR2 FQNEAQ (reference sequence). Here the CDR3 reads CASSLEPGGGSFF. In DNA form, the CDR3 reads TGTGCCAGCAGCTTAGAGCCGGGCGGGGGTTCTTTCTTC.

The rearrangement uses TRBV7-9 and TRBJ1-2; the D is unclear. Germline CDR1 reads SEHNR; CDR2 reads FQNEAQ (reference sequence). The V end was cut by 1 base, the J end by 4 bases, with 10 bases between. This CDR3 is built from 14 residues. The CDR3 DNA reads as TGTGCCAGCAGCTTAGGCAGATACCTCTATGGCTACACCTTC. It codes for CASSLGRYLYGYTF.

This rearrangement joins TRBV4-3 to TRBJ2-3; D unresolved. Looked up from germline, CDR1 is LGHNA and CDR2 is YSLEER. V shed 4 bases and J shed 2 bases, with 10 bases lying between them. CDR3 size: 14 residues. The CDR3 loop is CASSRLGYTDTQYF. The CDR3, as DNA: TGCGCCAGCAGCCGTTTAGGGTACACAGATACGCAGTATTTT.

This clone turned up a few times. The V gene is TRBV30, the J gene TRBJ1-6; D gene uncertain. The V and J ends lost 3 bases and 6 bases respectively, with 21 bases between them. CDR1 and CDR2 (germline): GTSNPN, SVGIG (reference sequence). The length of the CDR3 is 17 residues. This CDR3 is CAWSVRYLDLGNSPLHF. The CDR3 DNA is TGTGCCTGGAGCGTACGGTATCTCGACTTGGGTAATTCACCCCTCCACTTT. The full variable domain, in which reference TRBV30 and TRBJ1-6 provide the parts outside the CDR3, is SQTIHQWPATLVQPVGSPLSLECTVEGTSNPNLYWYRQAAGRGLQLLFYSVGIGQISSEVPQNLSASRPQDRQFILSSKKLLLSDSGFYLCAWSVRYLDLGNSPLHFGNGTRLTVT.

In nucleotides, the CDR3 is TGCGCCAGCAGCCTCCGGGACAGGGTTACTGAAGCTTTCTTT. Translation: CASSLRDRVTEAFF. The chain has TRBV4-1 and TRBJ1-1; 9 bases line up with TRBD1. CDR1 and CDR2 from the germline V gene are MGHRA and YSYEKL. This CDR3 comprises 14 residues. The V gene end was trimmed by 4 bases and the J gene end by 5 bases; junction bases not matched to a gene: 5.

V usage is TRBV3-1 (or the pseudogene TRBV3-2) and J usage is TRBJ2-3; the D call may be TRBD1 or TRBD2 (6 bases each). V shed 0 bases and J shed 1 base, with 11 bases lying between them. This CDR3 has 16 residues. Per germline, CDR1 LGHDT and CDR2 YNNKEL (reference sequence). CDR3 nucleotides: TGTGCCAGCAGCCAAGATACGGGGGCCGGCACAGATACGCAGTATTTT. Its translation is CASSQDTGAGTDTQYF.